This entry lists 16 T cell receptor beta chains sequenced from one sample in a study of blood T cells in healthy people across ages. The second PCR ran about 6 to 12 cycles with a sample-barcoded 5' primer and J-beta primers. TCRdb fed the 5' RACE reads into MiXCR, producing one record per CDR3 protein. The sample yields over 1.5 million distinct CDR3 sequences, roughly 49% seen once. Sequences were obtained from blood. The receptors were gathered from a woman aged 35 to 49 in good health.

As concerns this clonotype: Its ends do not fully match the called genes, so a read error is possible. The chain joins TRBV11-3 to TRBJ2-7; D gene ambiguous. From germline, CDR1 is SGHNT and CDR2 YENEEA. The CDR3 has 13 residues. The CDR3 region has the DNA TGTGCCAGAAGCTTATCCGGCCTTACCGAGCAGTACTTC. Its translation is CARSLSGLTEQYF.

As regards this clonotype: Compared with germline, one end of the junction differs, possibly owing to a read error. The J gene is TRBJ2-1, the V gene TRBV3-1, with D tentatively TRBD2 (6 bases). Per the germline V gene, CDR1 is LGHDT and CDR2 is YNNKEL (reference sequence). This CDR3 is 14 amino acids long. The CDR3 bases are TGTGCCAGCAGTCAAGAAGGTCCCCGACTAGTAGAGTTCTTC. Translated, it gives CASSQEGPRLVEFF.

This clonotype was observed a few times. The chain combines TRBV9 with TRBJ2-1; tentatively, D is TRBD1 or TRBD2 (5 bases each). Trimming cost V 2 bases and J 6 bases, with 15 bases left between them. CDR1 is SGDLS, CDR2 YYNGEE, per germline. The CDR3 extends over 15 amino acids. The DNA for the CDR3 is TGTGCCAGCAGCGTTGCCCAGGGAGTCCCCAATGAGCAGTTCTTC. Residues: CASSVAQGVPNEQFF.

This chain links TRBV6-5 with TRBJ2-1; possible D gene TRBD2, 5 bases. The V gene's germline CDR1 is MNHEY and CDR2 SVGAGI. This CDR3 is 13 amino acids long. Trimming removed 7 bases from V and 6 bases from J, with 13 bases in between. CDR3 region: CASTGILGNEQFF. Here the CDR3 DNA reads TGTGCCAGCACCGGGATCCTGGGCAATGAGCAGTTCTTC.

This sequence joins TRBV6-2 or TRBV6-3 and TRBJ1-2, with D perhaps matching TRBD1 (6 bases). This CDR3 is built from 15 residues. V was clipped by 6 bases and J by 2 bases, with 16 bases between them. Germline loops: CDR1 MNHEY, CDR2 SVGEGT. The CDR3 DNA sequence: TGTGCCAGCAGCGATACCCGGACAGCGAACTATGGCTACACCTTC. As protein: CASSDTRTANYGYTF.

The rearrangement joins TRBV27 to TRBJ1-2; 8 nucleotides align to TRBD1. Losses at the gene ends were 6 bases for V and 7 bases for J; bases not matched to a gene: 22. The CDR3 has 18 amino acids. The germline V gene has CDR1 MNHEY and CDR2 SMNVEV (reference sequence). The CDR3 loop is CASSPWPLTGVQEGGYTF. The CDR3 coding sequence is TGTGCCAGCAGCCCTTGGCCCCTGACAGGGGTCCAAGAAGGTGGCTACACCTTC.

The V call is TRBV6-2 or TRBV6-3, the J call TRBJ1-6; possible D gene TRBD1, 5 bases. Germline V lookup: CDR1 MNHEY, CDR2 SVGEGT. Trimming removed 4 bases at V and 7 bases at J, with 14 bases between. CDR3 size: 15 residues. As DNA, the CDR3 is TGTGCCAGCAGTTGGGGTGGGACGGTGAATTCACCCCTCCACTTT. Translating gives CASSWGGTVNSPLHF.

This chain connects TRBV2 to TRBJ2-7; D ambiguous. Per the germline V gene, CDR1 is SNHLY and CDR2 is FYNNEI. Trimming took off 5 bases at V and 7 bases at J, with 12 bases between the two ends. The CDR3 runs 12 residues. The CDR3 loop reads CASSRRSNEQYF. CDR3 nucleotide sequence: TGTGCCAGCAGTCGGAGATCCAATGAGCAGTACTTC.

The chain links TRBV5-1 to TRBJ2-3; perhaps TRBD2 as D (6 bases). V was trimmed by 3 bases and J by 0 bases, leaving 14 bases between them. Germline V CDR1 and CDR2: SGHRS, YFSETQ. CDR3 size: 16 residues. The CDR3 DNA is TGCGCCAGCAGCTCACGGCCGGGAGTTAGCACAGATACGCAGTATTTT. It specifies CASSSRPGVSTDTQYF.

In regard to this clonotype: Relative to the germline gene, one junction end is altered; a read error may explain this. The rearrangement joins TRBV3-1 to TRBJ2-1; possible D gene TRBD2, 6 bases. The germline V gene has CDR1 LGHDT and CDR2 YNNKEL (reference sequence). The CDR3 contains 15 residues. The CDR3 DNA follows: TGTGCTAGCAGGCAGACTAGTCGGGCCTACAATGAGCAGTTCTTC. It specifies CASRQTSRAYNEQFF.

The DNA for the CDR3 is TGCAGTGCAGACAGCAGAAACACTGAAGCTTTCTTT. It yields the protein CSADSRNTEAFF. The V and J genes are TRBV20-1 and TRBJ1-1; D perhaps matches TRBD1 (5 bases). Trimming removed 6 bases at V and 2 bases at J, with 10 bases between. Germline V gene sequence: CDR1 DFQATT, CDR2 SNEGSKA (reference sequence). This CDR3 is 12 amino acids long.

The V gene is TRBV4-2, the J gene TRBJ2-1; 15 bases align to TRBD2. The CDR3 has 16 amino acids. V was clipped by 5 bases and J by 6 bases; unmatched bases: 5. Germline assignment: CDR1 LGHNA and CDR2 YNFKEQ. CDR3 coding DNA: TGTGCCAGCAGCTACACGGGACTAGCGGGAGGCAATGAGCAGTTCTTC. Translating it yields CASSYTGLAGGNEQFF.

This chain links TRBV28 with TRBJ1-2; a possible D gene is TRBD1 (6 bases). V lost 6 bases and J lost 3, with 17 bases in between. Per germline, CDR1 MDHEN and CDR2 SYDVKM. This CDR3 spans 15 amino acids. CDR3 nucleotide sequence: TGTGCCAGCAGACATCCACAGGGCTTGGACTATGGCTACACCTTC. This translates into CASRHPQGLDYGYTF.

The chain links TRBV20-1 to TRBJ2-4, with D possibly being TRBD2 (6 bases). The CDR3 length is 15 residues. The germline V and J ends were trimmed by 6 bases and 13 bases, with 28 bases remaining between them. Germline V lookup: CDR1 DFQATT, CDR2 SNEGSKA (reference sequence). DNA for the CDR3: TGCAGTGCCCTAATAGCGGTGGGCTCTTCCTACAAGCAGTACTTC. Translation: CSALIAVGSSYKQYF.

This sequence joins TRBV20-1 and TRBJ2-3; 8 bases agree with TRBD1. The germline V gene encodes CDR1 DFQATT and CDR2 SNEGSKA (reference sequence). The CDR3 is 12 residues long. V was pared by 3 bases and J by 5 bases, with 1 base of the junction left unmatched. The CDR3 DNA reads as TGCAGTGCTAGGACAGGGGTAGATACGCAGTATTTT. Protein sequence: CSARTGVDTQYF.

This clonotype turned up a few times. The chain links TRBV7-2 to TRBJ2-4, with D perhaps matching TRBD2 (6 bases). This CDR3 has 13 amino acids. The germline V and J ends were trimmed by 2 bases and 5 bases, with 7 bases remaining between them. Germline loops: CDR1 SGHTA, CDR2 FQGNSA. The CDR3, as DNA: TGTGCCAGCAGCTTATGGAGGGAAAACATTCAGTACTTC. Translated, it gives CASSLWRENIQYF.